These 3 T cell receptor beta chains were all obtained from the same sample, sequenced in a study of T cell responses to AZD1222 COVID-19 vaccine (dated by TCRdb to about 2021). The time point label of this sample denotes: baseline before first vaccination. Reading the label with the study, this specimen's treatment or condition is: meningococcal conjugate vaccine given as trial control. Receptor libraries were prepared by the immunoSEQ multiplex PCR assay. Here the immuneACCESS table is served through TCRdb, limited to in-frame sequences with V and J called. Missing clones are a known gap in these copies; in checked studies unresolved V genes cover under half, and the rest lacks a known reason. For this sample the table gives 150,000 or so clones, of which about 93% were detected only once. The ten top clones hold less than 3.5% of the sample. This material consisted of peripheral blood, taken on day 0 of MenACWY control vaccination. Receptor source: an adult in good health.

This chain links TRBV27 with TRBJ1-1; D is undetermined. CDR1 MNHEY and CDR2 SMNVEV come from the germline V gene (reference sequence). Trimming took 4 bases from V and 1 from J, leaving 7 bases between them. The CDR3 sequence is 13 residues long. This chain's CDR3 is CASSSSGNTEAFF. The CDR3 nucleotides read TGTGCCAGCAGTTCATCAGGGAACACTGAAGCTTTCTTT.

Note on this clone: Other DNA sequences in the same sample also yield this CDR3. The chain couples TRBV5-1 to TRBJ1-3; 7 nucleotides line up with TRBD1. V gave up 4 bases and J gave up 0 bases; unmatched junction bases: 4. CDR1 and CDR2 (germline): SGHRS, YFSETQ. The CDR3 has 15 amino acids. CDR3 sequence (DNA): TGCGCCAGCAGCCCGGGACAGATCTCTGGAAACACCATATATTTT. This gives the protein CASSPGQISGNTIYF.

This clone was seen only once. The CDR3 nucleotides read TGTGCCAGCAGTTTATACCCGAATTCACCCCTCCACTTT. It translates to CASSLYPNSPLHF. This sequence joins TRBV27 and TRBJ1-6, with no clear D. The length of the CDR3 is 13 residues. The V end was cut by 1 base, the J end by 7 bases, with 5 bases between. Looked up from germline, CDR1 is MNHEY and CDR2 is SMNVEV (reference sequence).